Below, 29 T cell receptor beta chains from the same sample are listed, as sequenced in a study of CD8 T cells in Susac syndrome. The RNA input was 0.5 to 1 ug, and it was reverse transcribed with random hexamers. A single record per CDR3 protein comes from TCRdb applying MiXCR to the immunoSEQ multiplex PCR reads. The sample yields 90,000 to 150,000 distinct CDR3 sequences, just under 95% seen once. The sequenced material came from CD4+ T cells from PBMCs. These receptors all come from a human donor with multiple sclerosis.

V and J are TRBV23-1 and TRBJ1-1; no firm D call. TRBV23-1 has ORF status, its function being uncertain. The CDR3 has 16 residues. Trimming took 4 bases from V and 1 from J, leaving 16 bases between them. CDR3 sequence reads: CASSLYPVTPNTEAFF. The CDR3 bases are TGCGCCAGCAGTCTTTACCCCGTTACACCGAACACTGAAGCTTTCTTT.

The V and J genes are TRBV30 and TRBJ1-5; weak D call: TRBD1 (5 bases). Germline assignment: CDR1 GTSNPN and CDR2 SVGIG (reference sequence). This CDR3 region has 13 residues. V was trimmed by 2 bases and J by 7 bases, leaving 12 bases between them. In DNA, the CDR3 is TGTGCCTGGAGTCGGGGCGGGGAACAGCCCCAGCATTTT. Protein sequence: CAWSRGGEQPQHF.

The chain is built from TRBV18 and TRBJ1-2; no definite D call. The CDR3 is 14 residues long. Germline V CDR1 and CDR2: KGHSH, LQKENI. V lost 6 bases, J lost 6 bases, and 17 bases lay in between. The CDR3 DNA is TGTGCCAGCTCGCCGTCAAAAGGGCCTAATGGCTACACCTTC. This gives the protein CASSPSKGPNGYTF.

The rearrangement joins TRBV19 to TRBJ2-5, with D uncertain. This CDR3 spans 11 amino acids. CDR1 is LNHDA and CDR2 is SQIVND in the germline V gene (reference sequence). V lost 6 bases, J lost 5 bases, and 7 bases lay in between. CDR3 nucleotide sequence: TGTGCCAGTAGGGTGGGGGAGACCCAGTACTTC. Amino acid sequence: CASRVGETQYF.

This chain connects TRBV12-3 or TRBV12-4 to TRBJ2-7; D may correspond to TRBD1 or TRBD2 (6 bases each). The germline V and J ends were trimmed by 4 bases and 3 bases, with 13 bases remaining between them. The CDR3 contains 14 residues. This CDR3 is CASSSNKGGYEQYF. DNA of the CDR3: TGTGCCAGCAGTTCGAATAAGGGGGGCTACGAGCAGTACTTC.

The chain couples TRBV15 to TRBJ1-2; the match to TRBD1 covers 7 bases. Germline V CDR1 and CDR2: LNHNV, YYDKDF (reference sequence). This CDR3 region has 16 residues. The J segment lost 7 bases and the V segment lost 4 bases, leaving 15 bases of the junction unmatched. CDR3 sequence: CATSNSDRYRSAGYTF. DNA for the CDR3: TGTGCCACCAGCAATTCGGACAGGTATCGGTCGGCTGGCTACACCTTC.

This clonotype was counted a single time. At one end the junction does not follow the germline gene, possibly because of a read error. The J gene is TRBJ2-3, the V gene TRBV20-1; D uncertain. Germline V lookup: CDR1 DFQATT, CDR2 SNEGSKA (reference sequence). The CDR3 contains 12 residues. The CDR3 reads CSARVWTDTQYF. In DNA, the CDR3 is TGCAGTGCGAGAGTTTGGACAGATACGCAGTATTTT.

Written as DNA, the CDR3 is TGTGCCACCGGACAGGGCCGGGGGGAGACCCAGTACTTC. Protein product: CATGQGRGETQYF. The chain combines TRBV19 with TRBJ2-5; the match to TRBD1 covers 8 bases. The CDR3 extends over 13 amino acids. Trimming removed 10 bases from V and 5 bases from J; junction bases left unmatched: 9. Germline values: CDR1 LNHDA, CDR2 SQIVND (reference sequence).

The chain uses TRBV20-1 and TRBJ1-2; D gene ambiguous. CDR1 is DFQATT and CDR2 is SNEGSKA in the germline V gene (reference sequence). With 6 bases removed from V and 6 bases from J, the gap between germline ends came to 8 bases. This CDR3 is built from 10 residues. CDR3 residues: CSAESNGYTF. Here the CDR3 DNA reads TGCAGTGCGGAATCCAATGGCTACACCTTC.

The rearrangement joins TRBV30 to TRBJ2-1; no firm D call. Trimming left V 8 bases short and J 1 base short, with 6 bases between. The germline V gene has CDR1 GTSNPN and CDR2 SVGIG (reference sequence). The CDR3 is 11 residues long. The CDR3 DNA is TGTGCCCGCTCTTCCTACAATGAGCAGTTCTTC. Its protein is CARSSYNEQFF.

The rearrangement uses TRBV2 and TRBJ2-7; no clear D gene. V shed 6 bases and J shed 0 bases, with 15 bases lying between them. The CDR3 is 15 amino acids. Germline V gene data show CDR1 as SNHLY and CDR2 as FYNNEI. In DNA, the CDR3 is TGTGCCAGCAGCGCCTGGACGGATAGCTCCTACGAGCAGTACTTC. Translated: CASSAWTDSSYEQYF.

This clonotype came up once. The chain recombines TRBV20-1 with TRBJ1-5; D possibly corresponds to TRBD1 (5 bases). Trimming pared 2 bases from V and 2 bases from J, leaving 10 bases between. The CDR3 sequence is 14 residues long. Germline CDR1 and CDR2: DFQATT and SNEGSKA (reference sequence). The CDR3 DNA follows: TGCAGTGCTAGATCTCGCAGGGGCAATCAGCCCCAGCATTTT. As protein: CSARSRRGNQPQHF.

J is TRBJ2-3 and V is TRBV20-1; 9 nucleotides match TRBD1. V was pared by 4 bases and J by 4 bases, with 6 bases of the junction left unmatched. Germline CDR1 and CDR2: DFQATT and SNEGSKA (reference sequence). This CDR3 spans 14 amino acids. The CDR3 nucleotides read TGCAGTGCTAACCCCGGGACAGGGTCAGATACGCAGTATTTT. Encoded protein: CSANPGTGSDTQYF.

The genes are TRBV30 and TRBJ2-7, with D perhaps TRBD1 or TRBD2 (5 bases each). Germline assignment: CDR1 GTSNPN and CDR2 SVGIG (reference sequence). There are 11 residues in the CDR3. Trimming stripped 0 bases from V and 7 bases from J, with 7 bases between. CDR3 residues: CAWSVGGEQYF. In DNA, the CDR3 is TGTGCCTGGAGTGTTGGGGGAGAGCAGTACTTC.

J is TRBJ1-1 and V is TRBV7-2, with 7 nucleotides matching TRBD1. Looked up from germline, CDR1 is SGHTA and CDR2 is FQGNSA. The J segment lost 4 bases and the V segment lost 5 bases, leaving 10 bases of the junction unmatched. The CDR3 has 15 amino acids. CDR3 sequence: CASSPNTGAGTEAFF. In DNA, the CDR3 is TGTGCCAGCAGCCCCAACACAGGGGCCGGCACTGAAGCTTTCTTT.

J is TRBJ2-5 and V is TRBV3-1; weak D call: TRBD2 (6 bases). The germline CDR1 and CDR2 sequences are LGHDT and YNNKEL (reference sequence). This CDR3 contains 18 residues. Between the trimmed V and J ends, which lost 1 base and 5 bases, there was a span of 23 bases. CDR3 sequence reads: CASSQAAGPTFGWETQYF. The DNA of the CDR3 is TGTGCCAGCAGCCAAGCCGCGGGACCAACCTTTGGTTGGGAGACCCAGTACTTC.

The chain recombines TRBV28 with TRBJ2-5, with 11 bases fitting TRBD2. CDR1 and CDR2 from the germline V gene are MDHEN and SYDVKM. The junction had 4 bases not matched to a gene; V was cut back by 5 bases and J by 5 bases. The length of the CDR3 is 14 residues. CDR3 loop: CASSLAGGRETQYF. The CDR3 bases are TGTGCCAGCAGTCTAGCGGGGGGACGGGAGACCCAGTACTTC. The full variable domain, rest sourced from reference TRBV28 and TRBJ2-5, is DVKVTQSSRYLVKRTGEKVFLECVQDMDHENMFWYRQDPGLGLRLIYFSYDVKMKEKGDIPEGYSVSREKKERFSLILESASTNQTSMYLCASSLAGGRETQYFGPGTRLLVL.

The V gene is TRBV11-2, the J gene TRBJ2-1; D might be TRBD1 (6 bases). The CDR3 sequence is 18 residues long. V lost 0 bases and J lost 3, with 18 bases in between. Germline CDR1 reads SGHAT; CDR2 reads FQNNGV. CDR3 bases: TGTGCCAGCAGCTTAGAGGGGGCGGGTCTCGGGGTCTACAATGAGCAGTTCTTC. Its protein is CASSLEGAGLGVYNEQFF.

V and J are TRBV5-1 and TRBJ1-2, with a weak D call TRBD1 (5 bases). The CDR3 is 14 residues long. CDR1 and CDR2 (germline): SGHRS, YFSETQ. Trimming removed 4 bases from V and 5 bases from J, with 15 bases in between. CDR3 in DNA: TGCGCCAGCAGCCCCAGGGACCCAGGGTATGGCTACACCTTC. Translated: CASSPRDPGYGYTF.

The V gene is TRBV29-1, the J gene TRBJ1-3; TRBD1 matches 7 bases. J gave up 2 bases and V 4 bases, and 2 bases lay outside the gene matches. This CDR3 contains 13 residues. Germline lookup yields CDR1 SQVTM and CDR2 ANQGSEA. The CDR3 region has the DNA TGCAGCGTTGGAGGGACAGCTGGAAACACCATATATTTT. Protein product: CSVGGTAGNTIYF.

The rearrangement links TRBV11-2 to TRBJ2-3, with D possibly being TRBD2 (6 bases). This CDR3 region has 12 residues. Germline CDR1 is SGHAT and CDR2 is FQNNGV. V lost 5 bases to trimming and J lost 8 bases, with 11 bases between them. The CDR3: CASSPWRGTQYF. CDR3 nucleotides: TGTGCCAGCAGCCCCTGGAGGGGTACGCAGTATTTT.

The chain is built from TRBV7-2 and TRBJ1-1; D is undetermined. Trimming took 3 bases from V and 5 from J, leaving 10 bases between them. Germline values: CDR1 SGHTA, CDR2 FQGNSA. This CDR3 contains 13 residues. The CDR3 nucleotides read TGTGCCAGCAGCTTTTCGCGGTGGACTGAAGCTTTCTTT. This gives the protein CASSFSRWTEAFF.

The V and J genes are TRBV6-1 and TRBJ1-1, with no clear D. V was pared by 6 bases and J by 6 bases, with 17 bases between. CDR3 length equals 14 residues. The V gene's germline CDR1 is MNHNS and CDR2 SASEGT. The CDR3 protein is CASRDHLPGSEAFF. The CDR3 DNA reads TGTGCCAGCAGAGACCACCTTCCCGGCTCTGAAGCTTTCTTT.

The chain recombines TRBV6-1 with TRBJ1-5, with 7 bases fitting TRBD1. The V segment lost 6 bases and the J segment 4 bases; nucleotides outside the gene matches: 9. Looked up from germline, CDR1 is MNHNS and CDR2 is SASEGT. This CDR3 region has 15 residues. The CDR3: CASSPETGRNQPQHF. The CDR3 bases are TGTGCCAGCAGCCCCGAGACAGGGAGGAATCAGCCCCAGCATTTT.

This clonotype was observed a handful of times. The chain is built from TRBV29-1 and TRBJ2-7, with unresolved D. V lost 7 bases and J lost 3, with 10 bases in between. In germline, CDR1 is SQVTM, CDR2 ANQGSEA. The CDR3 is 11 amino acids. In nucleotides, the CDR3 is TGCAGCGCCTCAGAGAACTACGAGCAGTACTTC. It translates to CSASENYEQYF.

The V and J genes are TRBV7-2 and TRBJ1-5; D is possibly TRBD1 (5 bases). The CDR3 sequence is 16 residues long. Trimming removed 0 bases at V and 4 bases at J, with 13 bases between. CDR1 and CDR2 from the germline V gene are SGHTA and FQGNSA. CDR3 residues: CASSLAAGTTNQPQHF. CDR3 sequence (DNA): TGTGCCAGCAGCTTAGCGGCGGGGACGACTAATCAGCCCCAGCATTTT.

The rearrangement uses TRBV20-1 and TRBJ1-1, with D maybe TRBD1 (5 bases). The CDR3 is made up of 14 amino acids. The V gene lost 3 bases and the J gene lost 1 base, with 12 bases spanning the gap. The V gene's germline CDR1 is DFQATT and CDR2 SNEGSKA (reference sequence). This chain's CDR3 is CSARGGLWNTEAFF. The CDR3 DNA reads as TGCAGTGCTAGGGGGGGGTTGTGGAACACTGAAGCTTTCTTT.

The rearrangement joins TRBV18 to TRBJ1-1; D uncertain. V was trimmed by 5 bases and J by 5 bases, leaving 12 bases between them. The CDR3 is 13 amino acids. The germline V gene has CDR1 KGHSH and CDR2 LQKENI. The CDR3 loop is CASSGVEWTEAFF. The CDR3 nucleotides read TGTGCCAGCTCAGGCGTTGAATGGACTGAAGCTTTCTTT.

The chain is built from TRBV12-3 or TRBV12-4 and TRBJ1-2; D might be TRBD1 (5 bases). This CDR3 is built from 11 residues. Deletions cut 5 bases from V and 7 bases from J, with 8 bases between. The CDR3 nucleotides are TGTGCCAGCAGTGGAAGGGGTGGCTACACCTTC. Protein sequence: CASSGRGGYTF.